The T cell receptor beta chain described here comes from a study of T cell repertoires in cytomegalovirus infection. Overall study context: HLA-B-restricted CMV epitopes that are well studied, plus recently identified HLA-C-restricted ones, were used by the study.

Each CDR3 protein gets one entry after TCRdb re-called the reads with MiXCR. The sample has roughly 990,000 distinct CDR3 sequences; under 40% are singletons. Of note for this clonotype: Its antigen is unidentified.

Germline CDR1 LNHNV, CDR2 YYDKDF (reference sequence). CDR3 size: 15 residues. V was shortened by 0 bases and J by 6 bases, with 14 bases between the two germline ends. The V gene is TRBV15, the J gene TRBJ1-1; D not resolved. The sample in question was cultured CD8+ T cells from PBMCs, obtained from culture after CMV antigen stimulation. The receptor was derived from a human donor in good health (CMV status not recorded). Some clones in this sample may be carry-over from other donors' samples. The CDR3 is CATSRDLGEWPEAFF. In DNA, the CDR3 is TGTGCCACCAGCAGAGATCTCGGGGAGTGGCCTGAAGCTTTCTTT. Variable domain in full (rest from reference TRBV15 and TRBJ1-1): DAMVIQNPRYQVTQFGKPVTLSCSQTLNHNVMYWYQQKSSQAPKLLFHYYDKDFNNEADTPDNFQSRRPNTSFCFLDIRSPGLGDTAMYLCATSRDLGEWPEAFFGQGTRLTVV.